This entry describes one TCR beta chain. What antigen it recognizes has not been identified. The sample holds no much larger clone one base away, and base qualities are not on file. The data originate from a study of blood T cell repertoires in COVID-19 (dated by TCRdb to the early 2020s). For the wider study: Samples covering the acute and convalescent phases of COVID-19 were provided by collaborators in the United States, Italy and Spain. The repertoires were made available in a free public database intended to serve as a resource for research on the immune response to SARS-CoV-2. The prospective study material was composed of cDNA or gDNA derived from T cells, B-cell-depleted T cells, or PBMCs. HLA class I and class II types, where available, came from metadata supplied by the sample provider rather than from assay-based typing. The dataset comprised deeply sampled blood TCRbeta repertoires from subjects exposed to, actively infected with, or recovered from COVID-19. Samples came from the ongoing ImmuneRACE study (first 160 participants) plus 1,254 subjects from 6 global collaborators. Sample metadata almost always included a de-identified subject ID, COVID-19 status, age in years and sex.

What the work shows at the level of the full study, not this receptor alone: Clinical and demographic metadata were provided uncurated, with the amount varying by source and participant.

Samples from volunteer blood donors who had recovered from COVID-19 were contributed by a second Seattle source. Whole blood was collected in K2EDTA tubes by collaborating institutions according to the institutions' own protocols. For TCRbeta analysis, collaborators shipped samples as frozen whole blood, isolated PBMCs, or DNA extracted from either of those sample types. The CDR3 spans 16 residues, from the cysteine through the phenylalanine. The kept DNA is CDR3 alone, 48 bases in frame from the first base. The germline V gene sets CDR1 to SGHTA and CDR2 to FQGTGA. V was cut back by 3 bases and J by 1 base, leaving a gap of 13 bases between them. TCRbeta CDR3 regions were amplified from genomic DNA by means of the immunoSEQ Assay, a bias-controlled multiplex PCR. Turning to the authors' computational methods: Nucleated cell counts per sample were estimated from amplification of reference gene primers within the assay. To quantify the absolute abundance of each unique TCRbeta CDR3 rearrangement, sequence reads were collapsed and filtered. For each sample, productive Simpson clonality was calculated by taking the square root of Simpson's diversity index across productive rearrangements. TCRdb holds this immuneACCESS table with in-frame rearrangements only. Some clones are missing; in checked studies, unresolved V genes explain under half, and the rest has no known cause. V and J calls and clone size are as listed in that table; D and trimming were resolved from the DNA. In this sample the table shows over 250,000 clones, roughly 90% of which occur a single time. The top ten hold roughly 3.9% of the sample.

The sequencing sample was made of peripheral blood. The chain is encoded by TRBV7-3 joined to TRBJ1-3; a confident D gene designation cannot be given. This TCR came from a man between 60 and 75 years old who had recovered from COVID-19. The CDR3 region reads CASSFGRDLSGNTIYF. The DNA is as follows: TGTGCCAGCAGCTTTGGGAGAGATCTATCTGGAAACACCATATATTTT.